This T cell receptor (beta chain) is from a study of T cells in Graves' hyperthyroidism and ophthalmopathy. RNA transcripts gave rise to amplified TCR beta CDR3 regions. In the first-round RT-PCR of the TCR CDR3, the HTBI primer set was used. Via MiXCR, TCRdb re-called the multiplex PCR reads, giving one row per CDR3 protein. The repertoire has hundreds of thousands of distinct CDR3 sequences, over 40% of them found once; the top ten carry under 8%. Points from the study as a whole: The model identified upcoming ophthalmopathy a median around 7.1 months ahead of onset. In simple terms, a model built on 13 V-J features told ophthalmopathy apart from stable hyperthyroidism. Most clonotypes expanded in the thyroid (above 0.001) were also present in blood.

This clonotype was recorded a few times. What it recognizes is unknown. From germline, CDR1 is SGHRS and CDR2 YFSETQ. This CDR3 is 15 amino acids long. V gave up 2 bases and J gave up 1 base, with 9 bases separating them. Each diagnosis drew on symptoms, thyroxine, TRAb, thyroid ultrasound and orbital computed tomography findings. The chain uses TRBV5-1 and TRBJ2-2; no firm D call. This receptor was obtained from an adult man with Graves' disease, either hyperthyroidism or ophthalmopathy (not recorded which). The sample taken for sequencing was peripheral blood or thyroid tissue (not recorded which). Here the CDR3 reads CASSLWWVNTGELFF. CDR3 in DNA: TGCGCCAGCAGCTTATGGTGGGTGAACACCGGGGAGCTGTTTTTT.